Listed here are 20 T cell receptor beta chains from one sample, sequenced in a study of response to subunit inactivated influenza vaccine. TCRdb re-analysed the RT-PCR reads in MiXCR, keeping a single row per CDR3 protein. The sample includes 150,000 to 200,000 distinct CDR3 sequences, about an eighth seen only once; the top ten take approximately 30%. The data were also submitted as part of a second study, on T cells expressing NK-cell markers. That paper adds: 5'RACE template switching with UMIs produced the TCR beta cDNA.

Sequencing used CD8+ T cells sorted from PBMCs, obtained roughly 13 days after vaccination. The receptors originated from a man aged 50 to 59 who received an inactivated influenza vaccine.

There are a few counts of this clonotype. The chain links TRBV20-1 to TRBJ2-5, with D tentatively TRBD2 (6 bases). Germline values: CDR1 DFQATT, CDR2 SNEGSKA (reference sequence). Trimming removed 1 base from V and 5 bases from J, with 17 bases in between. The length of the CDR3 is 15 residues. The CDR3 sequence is CSARASAGERETQYF. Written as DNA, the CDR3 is TGCAGTGCTAGAGCCTCAGCGGGTGAAAGGGAGACCCAGTACTTC.

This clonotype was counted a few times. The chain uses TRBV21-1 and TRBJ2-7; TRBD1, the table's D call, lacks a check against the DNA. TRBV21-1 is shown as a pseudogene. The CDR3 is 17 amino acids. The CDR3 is CASSIPGTPRAYYEQYF. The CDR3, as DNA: TGTGCCAGCAGCATCCCCGGGACCCCGAGGGCCTACTACGAGCAGTACTTC.

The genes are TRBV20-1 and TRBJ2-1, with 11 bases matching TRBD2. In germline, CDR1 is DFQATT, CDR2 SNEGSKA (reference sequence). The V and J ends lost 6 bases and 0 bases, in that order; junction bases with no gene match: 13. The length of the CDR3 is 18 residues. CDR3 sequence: CSALGSTSGTSSYNEQFF. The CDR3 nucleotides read TGCAGTGCCCTAGGTTCGACTAGCGGGACGAGCTCCTACAATGAGCAGTTCTTC.

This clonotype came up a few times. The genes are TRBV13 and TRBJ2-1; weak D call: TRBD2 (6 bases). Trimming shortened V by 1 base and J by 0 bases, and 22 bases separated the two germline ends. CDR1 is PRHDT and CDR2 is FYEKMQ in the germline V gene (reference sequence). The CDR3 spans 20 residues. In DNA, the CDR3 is TGTGCCAGCAGCTTAGTAGGGCTAGCGCGCCACACAAGCTCCTACAATGAGCAGTTCTTC. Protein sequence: CASSLVGLARHTSSYNEQFF.

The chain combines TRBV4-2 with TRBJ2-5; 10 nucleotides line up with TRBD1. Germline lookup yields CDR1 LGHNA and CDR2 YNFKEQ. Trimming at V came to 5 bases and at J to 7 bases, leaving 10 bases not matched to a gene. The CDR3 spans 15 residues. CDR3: CASSFGTGEGGTQYF. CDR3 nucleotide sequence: TGTGCCAGCAGCTTCGGGACAGGGGAAGGGGGGACCCAGTACTTC.

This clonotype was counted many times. Here the CDR3 reads CSVAGTGLIGELFF. The CDR3 bases are TGCAGCGTAGCCGGGACAGGGTTGATCGGGGAGCTGTTTTTT. This chain connects TRBV29-1 to TRBJ2-2; 9 bases fit TRBD1. The germline V gene encodes CDR1 SQVTM and CDR2 ANQGSEA. The CDR3 contains 14 residues. V dropped 6 bases and J dropped 7; count of bases not matched to a gene: 9.

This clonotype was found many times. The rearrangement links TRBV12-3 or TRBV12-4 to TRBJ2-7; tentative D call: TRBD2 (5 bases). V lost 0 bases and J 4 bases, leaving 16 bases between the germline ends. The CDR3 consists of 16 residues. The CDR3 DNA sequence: TGTGCCAGCAGTTTAGCGAATCGGGCCCCGGGGTACGAGCAGTACTTC. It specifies CASSLANRAPGYEQYF.

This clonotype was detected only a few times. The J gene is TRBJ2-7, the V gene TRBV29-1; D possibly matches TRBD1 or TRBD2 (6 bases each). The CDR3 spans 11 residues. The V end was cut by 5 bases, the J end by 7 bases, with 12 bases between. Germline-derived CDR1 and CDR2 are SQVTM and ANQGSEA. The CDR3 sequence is CSVLVGGEQYF. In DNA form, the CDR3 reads TGCAGCGTTCTGGTAGGGGGGGAGCAGTACTTC.

In DNA form, the CDR3 reads TGTGCCAGCAGTTTAGCGTGGCGGGGGAACTACGAGCAGTACTTC. It yields the protein CASSLAWRGNYEQYF. The chain employs TRBV12-3 or TRBV12-4 and TRBJ2-7; TRBD2 agrees at 7 bases. The V and J ends lost 0 bases and 3 bases, in that order; junction bases with no gene match: 5. The CDR3 extends over 15 amino acids.

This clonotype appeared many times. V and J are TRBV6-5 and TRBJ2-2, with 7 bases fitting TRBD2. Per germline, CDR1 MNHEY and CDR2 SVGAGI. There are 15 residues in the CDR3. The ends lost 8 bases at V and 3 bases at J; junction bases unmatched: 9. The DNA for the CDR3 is TGTGCCAGCGTTCCGGGGGGTTGGGACACCGGGGAGCTGTTTTTT. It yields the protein CASVPGGWDTGELFF.

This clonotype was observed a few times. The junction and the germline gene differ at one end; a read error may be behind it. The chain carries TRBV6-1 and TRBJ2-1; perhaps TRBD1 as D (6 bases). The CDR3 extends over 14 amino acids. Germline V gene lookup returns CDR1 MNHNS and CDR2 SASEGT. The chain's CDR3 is CASATTGPDNEQFF. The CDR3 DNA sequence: TGTGCCAGCGCCACGACAGGCCCGGACAACGAGCAGTTCTTC.

CDR3 sequence reads: CASRLRGQEDGYTF. The CDR3 region has the DNA TGTGCCAGCAGACTAAGGGGGCAGGAGGATGGCTACACCTTC. The J gene is TRBJ1-2, the V gene TRBV6-1, with 7 bases identical to TRBD1. This CDR3 has 14 amino acids. The ends lost 6 bases at V and 6 bases at J; junction bases unmatched: 10. In germline, CDR1 is MNHNS, CDR2 SASEGT.

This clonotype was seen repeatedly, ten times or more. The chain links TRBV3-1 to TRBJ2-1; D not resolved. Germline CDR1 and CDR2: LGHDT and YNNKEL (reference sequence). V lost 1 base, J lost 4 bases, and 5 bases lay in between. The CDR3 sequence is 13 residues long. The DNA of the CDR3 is TGTGCCAGCAGCCAAGCCGGTTACAATGAGCAGTTCTTC. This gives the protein CASSQAGYNEQFF.

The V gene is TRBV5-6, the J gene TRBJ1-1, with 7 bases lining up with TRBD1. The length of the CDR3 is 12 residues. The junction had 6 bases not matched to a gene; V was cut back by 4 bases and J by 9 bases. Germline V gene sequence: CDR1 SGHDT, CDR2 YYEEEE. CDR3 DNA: TGTGCCAGCAGCACCGGGACAGCCCAAGCTTTCTTT. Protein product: CASSTGTAQAFF.

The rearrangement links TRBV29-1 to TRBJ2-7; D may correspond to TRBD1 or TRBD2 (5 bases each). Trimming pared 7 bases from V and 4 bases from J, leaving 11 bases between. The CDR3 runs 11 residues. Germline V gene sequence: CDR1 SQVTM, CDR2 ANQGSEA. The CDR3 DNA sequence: TGCAGCGCCCGAGGGGCATACGAGCAGTACTTC. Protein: CSARGAYEQYF.

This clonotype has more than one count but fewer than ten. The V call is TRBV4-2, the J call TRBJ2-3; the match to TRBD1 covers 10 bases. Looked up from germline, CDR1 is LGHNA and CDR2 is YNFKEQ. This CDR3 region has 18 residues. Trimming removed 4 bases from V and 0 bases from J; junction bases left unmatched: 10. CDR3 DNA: TGTGCCAGCAGCCGACAGAACACGGGACAGGGGAGCACAGATACGCAGTATTTT. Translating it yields CASSRQNTGQGSTDTQYF.

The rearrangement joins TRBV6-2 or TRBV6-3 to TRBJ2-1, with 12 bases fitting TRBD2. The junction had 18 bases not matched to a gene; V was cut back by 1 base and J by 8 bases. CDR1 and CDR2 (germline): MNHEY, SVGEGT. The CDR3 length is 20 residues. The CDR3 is CASSYFFPQAKGLAGYEQFF. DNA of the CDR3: TGTGCCAGCAGTTACTTTTTCCCTCAGGCCAAAGGACTAGCGGGGTATGAGCAGTTCTTC.

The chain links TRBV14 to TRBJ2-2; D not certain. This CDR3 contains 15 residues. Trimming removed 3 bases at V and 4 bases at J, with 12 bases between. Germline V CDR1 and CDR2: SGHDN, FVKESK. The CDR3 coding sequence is TGTGCCAGCAGCCAGCTGGTCTGGGGCACCGGGGAGCTGTTTTTT. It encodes CASSQLVWGTGELFF.

The CDR3 region is CSALILTSGVVSYNEQFF. In DNA form, the CDR3 reads TGCAGTGCCCTCATCTTGACTAGCGGAGTGGTTTCCTACAATGAGCAGTTCTTC. The chain recombines TRBV20-1 with TRBJ2-1, with 9 bases fitting TRBD2. The J segment lost 1 base and the V segment lost 6 bases, leaving 16 bases of the junction unmatched. The CDR3 loop spans 18 amino acids. Germline V gene sequence: CDR1 DFQATT, CDR2 SNEGSKA (reference sequence).

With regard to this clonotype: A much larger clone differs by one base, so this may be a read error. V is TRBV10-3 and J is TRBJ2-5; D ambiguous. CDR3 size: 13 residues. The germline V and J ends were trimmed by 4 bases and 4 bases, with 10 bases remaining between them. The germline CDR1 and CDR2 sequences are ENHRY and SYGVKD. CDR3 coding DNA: TGTGCCATCAGTGTAGGGTTAGGAGAGACCCAGTACTTC. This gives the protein CAISVGLGETQYF.